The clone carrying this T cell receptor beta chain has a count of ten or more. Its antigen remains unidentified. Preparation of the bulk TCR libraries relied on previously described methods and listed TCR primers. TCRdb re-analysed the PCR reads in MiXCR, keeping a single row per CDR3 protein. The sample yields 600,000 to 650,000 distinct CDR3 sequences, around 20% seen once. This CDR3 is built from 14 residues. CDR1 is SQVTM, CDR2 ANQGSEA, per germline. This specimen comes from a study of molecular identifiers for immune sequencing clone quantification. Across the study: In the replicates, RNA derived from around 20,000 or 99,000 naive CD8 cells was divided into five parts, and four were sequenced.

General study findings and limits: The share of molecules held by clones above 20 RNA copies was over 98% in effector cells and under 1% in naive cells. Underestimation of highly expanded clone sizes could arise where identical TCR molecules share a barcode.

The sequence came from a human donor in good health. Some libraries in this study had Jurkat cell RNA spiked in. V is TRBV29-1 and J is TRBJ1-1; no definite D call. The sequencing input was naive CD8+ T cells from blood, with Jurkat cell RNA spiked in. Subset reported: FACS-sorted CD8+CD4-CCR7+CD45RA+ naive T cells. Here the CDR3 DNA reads TGCTCCTTGTTTGGGGAGGGCGCGGACACTGAAGCTTTCTTT. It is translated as CSLFGEGADTEAFF. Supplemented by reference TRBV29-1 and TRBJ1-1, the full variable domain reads SAVISQKPSRDICQRGTSLTIQCQVDSQVTMMFWYRQQPGQSLTLIATANQGSEATYESGFVIDKFPISRPNLTFSTLTVSNMSPEDSSIYLCSLFGEGADTEAFFGQGTRLTVV.